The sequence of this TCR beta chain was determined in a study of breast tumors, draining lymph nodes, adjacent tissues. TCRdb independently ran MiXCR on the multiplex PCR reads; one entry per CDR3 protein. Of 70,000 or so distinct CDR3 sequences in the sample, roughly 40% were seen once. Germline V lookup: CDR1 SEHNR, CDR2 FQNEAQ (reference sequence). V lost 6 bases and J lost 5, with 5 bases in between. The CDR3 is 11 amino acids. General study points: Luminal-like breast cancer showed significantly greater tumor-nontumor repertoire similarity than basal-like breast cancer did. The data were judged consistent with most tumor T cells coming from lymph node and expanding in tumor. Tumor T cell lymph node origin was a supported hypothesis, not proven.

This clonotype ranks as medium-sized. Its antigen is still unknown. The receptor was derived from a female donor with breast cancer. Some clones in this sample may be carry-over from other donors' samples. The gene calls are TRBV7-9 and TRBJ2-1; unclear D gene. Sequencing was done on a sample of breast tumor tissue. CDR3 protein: CASSLHNEQFF. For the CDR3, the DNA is TGTGCCAGCAGTCTCCACAATGAGCAGTTCTTC.